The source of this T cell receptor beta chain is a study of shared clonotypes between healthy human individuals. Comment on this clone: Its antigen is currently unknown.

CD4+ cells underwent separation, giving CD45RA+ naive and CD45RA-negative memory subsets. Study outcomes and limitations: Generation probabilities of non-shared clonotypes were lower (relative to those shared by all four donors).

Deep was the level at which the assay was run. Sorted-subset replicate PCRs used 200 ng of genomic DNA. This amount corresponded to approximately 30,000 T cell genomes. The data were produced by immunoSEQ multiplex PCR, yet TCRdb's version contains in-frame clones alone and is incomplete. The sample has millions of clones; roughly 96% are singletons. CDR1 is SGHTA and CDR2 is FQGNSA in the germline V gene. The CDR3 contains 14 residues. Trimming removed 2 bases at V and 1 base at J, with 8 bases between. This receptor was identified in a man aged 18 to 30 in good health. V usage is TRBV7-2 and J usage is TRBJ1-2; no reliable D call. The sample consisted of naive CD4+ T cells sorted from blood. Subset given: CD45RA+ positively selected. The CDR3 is CASSLSILNYGYTF. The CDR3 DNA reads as TGTGCCAGCAGCTTAAGCATTCTTAACTATGGCTACACCTTC.